The 20 T cell receptor beta chains below all came from one sample that was sequenced in a study of blood T cell repertoires in COVID-19 (dated by TCRdb to the early 2020s). Libraries were constructed by the immunoSEQ multiplex PCR assay. The immuneACCESS repertoire file appears here via TCRdb, limited to in-frame rearrangements. These files lack a portion of the clones; in checked studies, under half of the deficit traces to unresolved V genes, and the cause of the others is not known. Within this sample are 80,000 or so clones, with roughly nine tenths of them counted one time only. Jointly, the top ten make up roughly 2.3% of the sample. The sample was peripheral blood. The receptors originated from a man between 45 and 60 years old with acute or convalescent COVID-19.

In this sample, this clone turned up once. The V call is TRBV5-4, the J call TRBJ2-4; 7 nucleotides align to TRBD1. Germline CDR1 and CDR2: SGHNT and YYREEE (reference sequence). The CDR3 contains 16 residues. V was pared by 2 bases and J by 0 bases, with 5 bases of the junction left unmatched. The CDR3 sequence: CASSFGPGGAKNIQYF. The CDR3 region has the DNA TGTGCCAGCAGCTTCGGACCAGGGGGAGCCAAAAACATTCAGTACTTC.

This clone is termed medium-sized. The chain recombines TRBV7-9 with TRBJ2-3, with D maybe TRBD2 (6 bases). V lost 5 bases and J lost 2, with 20 bases in between. The CDR3 runs 17 residues. Per germline, CDR1 SEHNR and CDR2 FQNEAQ (reference sequence). The CDR3 loop is CASSPWIGGDATDTQYF. The CDR3 bases are TGTGCCAGCAGCCCCTGGATAGGAGGGGACGCCACAGATACGCAGTATTTT.

The gene calls are TRBV5-5 and TRBJ1-4, with D perhaps matching TRBD1 (5 bases). CDR1 and CDR2 (germline): SGHKS, YYEKEE (reference sequence). The CDR3 length is 15 residues. CDR3 loop: CVSHRTTGRNEKLFF. DNA of the CDR3: TGTGTATCCCACCGGACAACTGGTAGGAATGAAAAACTGTTTTTT.

J is TRBJ2-7 and V is TRBV6-5; 8 nucleotides line up with TRBD2. The CDR3 is 13 residues long. V lost 6 bases to trimming and J lost 5 bases; unmatched junction nucleotides: 6. From germline, CDR1 is MNHEY and CDR2 SVGAGI. The CDR3 reads CASSPAGENEQYF. CDR3 sequence (DNA): TGTGCCAGCAGCCCAGCGGGAGAGAACGAGCAGTACTTC.

The chain recombines TRBV7-3 with TRBJ2-7; a possible D gene is TRBD2 (5 bases). Germline CDR1 reads SGHTA; CDR2 reads FQGTGA. Trimming removed 2 bases from V and 0 bases from J, with 8 bases in between. This CDR3 spans 14 amino acids. CDR3 protein: CASSLDGSSYEQYF. The CDR3 nucleotides read TGTGCCAGCAGCTTAGATGGGAGCTCCTACGAGCAGTACTTC.

The gene calls are TRBV2 and TRBJ2-5; D might be TRBD2 (5 bases). Germline V CDR1 and CDR2: SNHLY, FYNNEI. This CDR3 is 15 amino acids long. V shed 4 bases and J shed 4 bases, with 16 bases lying between them. CDR3 sequence reads: CASSALGIGVETQYF. In DNA form, the CDR3 reads TGTGCCAGCAGTGCGCTCGGGATAGGAGTAGAGACCCAGTACTTC.

This chain links TRBV5-4 with TRBJ2-6; the D is unclear. V lost 0 bases, J lost 4 bases, and 11 bases lay in between. Germline values: CDR1 SGHNT, CDR2 YYREEE (reference sequence). CDR3 length: 16 amino acids. CDR3 DNA sequence: TGTGCCAGCAGCTTGGCCGCCTGGGCAGGGGCCAACGTCCTGACTTTC. It specifies CASSLAAWAGANVLTF.

The rearrangement links TRBV15 to TRBJ2-5; 9 bases are a match to TRBD2. The ends lost 2 bases at V and 2 bases at J; junction bases unmatched: 0. The germline V gene has CDR1 LNHNV and CDR2 YYDKDF (reference sequence). CDR3 length: 14 residues. The CDR3 coding sequence is TGTGCCACCAGCAGAAGCGGGGGGCAAGAGACCCAGTACTTC. Protein: CATSRSGGQETQYF.

The chain links TRBV7-9 to TRBJ2-3, with D possibly being TRBD2 (6 bases). The CDR3 has 16 amino acids. Germline V gene lookup returns CDR1 SEHNR and CDR2 FQNEAQ (reference sequence). Trimming shortened V by 2 bases and J by 0 bases, and 12 bases separated the two germline ends. The CDR3 protein is CASSLFSGSSTDTQYF. The CDR3 DNA reads TGTGCCAGCAGCTTATTTAGCGGTAGCAGCACAGATACGCAGTATTTT.

The chain links TRBV15 to TRBJ2-7, with D hard to call. With 0 bases removed from V and 0 bases from J, the gap between germline ends came to 9 bases. The CDR3 length is 15 residues. From germline, CDR1 is LNHNV and CDR2 YYDKDF (reference sequence). This CDR3 reads CATSRDLASSYEQYF. As DNA, the CDR3 is TGTGCCACCAGCAGAGATCTTGCGAGCTCCTACGAGCAGTACTTC.

The genes are TRBV6-1 and TRBJ2-7; maybe TRBD1 (6 bases). Trimming removed 1 base at V and 5 bases at J, with 15 bases between. The CDR3 runs 15 residues. Germline CDR1 and CDR2: MNHNS and SASEGT. CDR3 loop: CASSEDWGQLDEQYF. The CDR3 nucleotides are TGTGCCAGCAGTGAAGATTGGGGGCAGTTAGACGAGCAGTACTTC.

The genes are TRBV18 and TRBJ1-6, with D perhaps TRBD1 (5 bases). The CDR3 length is 16 residues. Between the trimmed V and J ends, which lost 3 bases and 7 bases, there was a span of 16 bases. Germline V lookup: CDR1 KGHSH, CDR2 LQKENI. The CDR3 DNA is TGTGCCAGCTCACCGACCGGGTTGGACACCAATTCACCCCTCCACTTT. Translated: CASSPTGLDTNSPLHF.

The chain couples TRBV28 to TRBJ2-5, with TRBD2 identical over 9 bases. Germline V gene lookup returns CDR1 MDHEN and CDR2 SYDVKM. V lost 8 bases to trimming and J lost 5 bases; unmatched junction nucleotides: 18. This CDR3 has 17 amino acids. The CDR3 loop is CASQGLAGLYGGETQYF. Written as DNA, the CDR3 is TGTGCCAGCCAAGGGCTAGCGGGGCTCTATGGGGGGGAGACCCAGTACTTC. Full variable domain (rest looked up from reference TRBV28 and TRBJ2-5): DVKVTQSSRYLVKRTGEKVFLECVQDMDHENMFWYRQDPGLGLRLIYFSYDVKMKEKGDIPEGYSVSREKKERFSLILESASTNQTSMYLCASQGLAGLYGGETQYFGPGTRLLVL.

The rearrangement joins TRBV4-1 to TRBJ1-3; a possible D gene is TRBD1 (5 bases). Germline values: CDR1 MGHRA, CDR2 YSYEKL. CDR3 length equals 17 residues. V dropped 2 bases and J dropped 0 bases, with 14 bases sitting between them. Written as DNA, the CDR3 is TGCGCCAGCAGCCAAAGGGCCGACAGAGCCTCTGGAAACACCATATATTTT. Translated: CASSQRADRASGNTIYF.

CDR3 residues: CASSLDPGQGSYGYTF. The DNA of the CDR3 is TGCGCCAGCAGCTTAGACCCGGGACAGGGGAGCTATGGCTACACCTTC. The V and J genes are TRBV5-1 and TRBJ1-2; TRBD1 agrees at 10 bases. The germline V gene encodes CDR1 SGHRS and CDR2 YFSETQ. V shed 2 bases, J shed 4 bases, and the junction held 8 bases outside the gene matches. The CDR3 loop spans 16 amino acids.

The genes are TRBV4-2 and TRBJ2-3, with a weak D call TRBD2 (5 bases). CDR1 is LGHNA and CDR2 is YNFKEQ in the germline V gene. The CDR3 is 15 residues long. Trimming removed 0 bases at V and 6 bases at J, with 13 bases between. CDR3 nucleotides: TGTGCCAGCAGCCAAGAGGCGGCGGGTGAGGATACGCAGTATTTT. Protein: CASSQEAAGEDTQYF.

J is TRBJ2-1 and V is TRBV19; 12 nucleotides match TRBD2. Trimming removed 5 bases from V and 12 bases from J; junction bases left unmatched: 5. The germline CDR1 and CDR2 sequences are LNHDA and SQIVND (reference sequence). The CDR3 is 13 residues long. The CDR3 sequence: CASSASGRAGQFF. In DNA, the CDR3 is TGTGCCAGTAGTGCTAGCGGGAGGGCTGGGCAGTTCTTC.

V is TRBV4-3 and J is TRBJ2-1, with D possibly matching TRBD2 (5 bases). CDR1 LGHNA and CDR2 YSLEER come from the germline V gene. V dropped 0 bases and J dropped 3 bases, with 18 bases sitting between them. There are 18 residues in the CDR3. The CDR3 sequence: CASSQDISGSRFYNEQFF. The CDR3 nucleotides are TGCGCCAGCAGCCAAGATATATCGGGGTCTAGATTCTACAATGAGCAGTTCTTC.

The gene calls are TRBV5-6 and TRBJ2-2; 10 positions match TRBD2. The CDR3 is made up of 16 amino acids. Trimming took 4 bases from V and 0 from J; bases not matched to a gene: 3. Germline V gives CDR1 SGHDT, CDR2 YYEEEE. Here the CDR3 DNA reads TGTGCCAGCAGCAGGGGACTAGCGTCGAACACCGGGGAGCTGTTTTTT. This translates into CASSRGLASNTGELFF. The full variable domain, its missing parts supplied by reference TRBV5-6 and TRBJ2-2, is DAGVTQSPTHLIKTRGQQVTLRCSPKSGHDTVSWYQQALGQGPQFIFQYYEEEERQRGNFPDRFSGHQFPNYSSELNVNALLLGDSALYLCASSRGLASNTGELFFGEGSRLTVL.

This chain links TRBV6-1 with TRBJ2-1; 11 bases align to TRBD1. Germline V CDR1 and CDR2: MNHNS, SASEGT. The CDR3 covers 16 residues. V lost 2 bases and J lost 7; bases outside the gene matches: 7. The CDR3 here is CASSENGQGAQNEQFF. DNA for the CDR3: TGTGCCAGCAGTGAAAATGGACAGGGGGCGCAAAATGAGCAGTTCTTC.